This T cell receptor (beta chain) was found in a study of human T cells and chemical hapten exposure. For the study at large: Patients received weekly diphenylcyclopropenone doses to the scalp throughout the approximately 24-week study. Study-level points and caveats: With DPC sensitization, TCRs exceeding 1 in 1000 frequency showed no change.

TCRdb re-derived calls from the RACE reads in MiXCR, one entry per CDR3 protein. Of more than 75,000 distinct CDR3 sequences listed, about 9.3% are singletons. Time point described: patch test 2, 6 weeks after DPC sensitization. Specified treatment: therapeutic diphenylcyclopropenone sensitization with weekly scalp DPC. This clonotype was seen a few times. The antigen remains undetermined. V lost 4 bases, J lost 14 bases, and 8 bases stayed unmatched. The germline CDR1 and CDR2 sequences are MNHEY and SVGAGI. The length of the CDR3 is 13 residues. This specimen was whole blood, taken in connection with sensitization to the hapten diphenylcyclopropenone (DPC). This chain links TRBV6-5 with TRBJ1-6, with TRBD1 matching over 7 bases. This receptor was obtained from a woman between 40 and 55 years old with alopecia areata. Some clones in this sample may be carry-over from other donors' samples. The CDR3 is CASSSDRRTTLHF. As DNA, the CDR3 is TGTGCCAGCAGTTCGGACAGGCGGACAACCCTCCACTTT.